This T cell receptor (beta chain) was identified in a study of graft-versus-host responses after intestinal transplantation. In the study overall: In this cohort, recipients had multivisceral, liver-intestinal, or isolated intestinal transplants. The recipients all started with anti-thymocyte globulin induction and then took tacrolimus and steroids for about 3 years.

Germline V gene lookup returns CDR1 SGHVS and CDR2 FQNEAQ. V was pared by 5 bases and J by 5 bases, with 12 bases between. The CDR3 contains 14 residues. The repertoire was sequenced with immunoSEQ multiplex PCR; TCRdb's copy has only in-frame clones and lacks some. Among about 85,000 clones listed, around 93% were seen once. For this clone: As yet, its antigen is unknown.

Sequences were derived from unstimulated CD8+ T cells sorted from spleen or lymph node cells, sampled before transplant. The clonotype comes from a human donor who was the organ donor for an intestinal transplant. J is TRBJ2-2 and V is TRBV7-8; a possible D gene is TRBD1 (6 bases). CDR3 in DNA: TGTGCCAGCAGCCCACAGGGTAGGACCGGGGAGCTGTTTTTT. It yields the protein CASSPQGRTGELFF.